The 24 T cell receptor beta chains in this list originate from one sample, sequenced in a study of tumor and adjacent non-tumor tissue in lung cancer. Three rounds of nested PCR, following a modified ARM-PCR protocol, produced the TCRbeta library. TCRdb fed the multiplex PCR reads into MiXCR, producing one record per CDR3 protein. The repertoire includes over 100,000 distinct CDR3 sequences, about 61% of them detected once, and 19% sits in the top ten. RNA was extracted from bulk tissue without any cell sorting. Distant lung tissue was collected more than 3 cm away from the tumor edge. Sequencing was carried out using distant non-tumor lung tissue. These receptors originate from a man in his 60s with non-small cell lung cancer.

As concerns this clonotype: It may be a read error: a sequence one base away is much more abundant. V usage is TRBV5-4 and J usage is TRBJ2-3; possibly TRBD2 for D (5 bases). Deletions cut 6 bases from V and 0 bases from J, with 14 bases between. CDR3 length equals 15 residues. Germline lookup yields CDR1 SGHNT and CDR2 YYREEE (reference sequence). The CDR3 region is CASTQSRESTDTQYF. Here the CDR3 DNA reads TGTGCCAGCACCCAATCCCGGGAAAGCACAGATACGCAGTATTTT.

The sample holds many counts of this clonotype. V is TRBV29-1 and J is TRBJ1-2; D remains unclear. The V and J ends lost 5 bases and 2 bases respectively, with 9 bases between them. This CDR3 spans 12 amino acids. The germline gives CDR1 SQVTM, CDR2 ANQGSEA. The CDR3, as DNA: TGCAGCGTTATTGTACAGAACTATGGCTACACCTTC. Protein product: CSVIVQNYGYTF.

Comments on this clonotype: The final CDR3 position lacks the conserved phenylalanine or tryptophan, pointing to a likely read error. V and J are TRBV11-1 and TRBJ2-1; D might be TRBD1 (5 bases). Trimming left V 1 base short and J 8 bases short, with 21 bases between. From germline, CDR1 is SGHAT and CDR2 FQDESV (reference sequence). The CDR3 runs 17 residues. The DNA for the CDR3 is TGTGCCAGCAGCTTAGTCCCCAGGGCAAATCCGCTCGATGAGCAGTTCTTA. Its translation is CASSLVPRANPLDEQFL.

There are a few counts of this clonotype. The junction and the germline gene differ at one end; a read error may be behind it. This sequence joins TRBV20-1 and TRBJ1-5, with 8 bases matching TRBD1. The CDR3 contains 14 residues. Germline lookup yields CDR1 DFQATT and CDR2 SNEGSKA (reference sequence). This chain's CDR3 is CSARTGLVSQPQHF. Here the CDR3 DNA reads TGCAGTGCGAGGACAGGGTTGGTTAGTCAGCCCCAGCACTTT.

V usage is TRBV6-1 and J usage is TRBJ1-1; 7 nucleotides agree with TRBD1. The length of the CDR3 is 13 residues. CDR1 MNHNS and CDR2 SASEGT come from the germline V gene. J was trimmed by 4 bases and V by 10 bases; bases with no gene match: 9. Here the CDR3 reads CANMGQMSTEAFF. In DNA form, the CDR3 reads TGTGCCAACATGGGACAGATGAGCACTGAAGCTTTCTTT.

In this sample, this clonotype turned up once. Being one base from a much bigger clone, this may be a read error. The chain employs TRBV20-1 and TRBJ2-3; D gene uncertain. The CDR3 sequence is 10 residues long. Germline CDR1 DFQATT, CDR2 SNEGSKA (reference sequence). The CDR3 nucleotides are TGCAATGCGCTAGGGAATACGCAGTATTTT. Translation: CNALGNTQYF.

This clonotype was counted ten times or more. V is TRBV29-1 and J is TRBJ2-3; 14 positions agree with TRBD2. The CDR3 is 17 residues long. Germline V gene lookup returns CDR1 SQVTM and CDR2 ANQGSEA. Germline trimming cut 0 bases from V and 6 bases from J; bases unmatched to any gene: 8. The CDR3 DNA reads as TGCAGCGTTGAAGATTCCGGGACTAGCGGGAGTTGGGATACGCAGTATTTT. Encoded protein: CSVEDSGTSGSWDTQYF.

Regarding this clonotype: No conserved phenylalanine or tryptophan is present at the end of the CDR3, so a read error is the likely explanation. The chain is built from TRBV20-1 and TRBJ1-4; no clear D gene. V dropped 6 bases and J dropped 4 bases, with 15 bases sitting between them. Germline V gene data show CDR1 as DFQATT and CDR2 as SNEGSKA (reference sequence). The CDR3 runs 14 residues. CDR3 nucleotide sequence: TGCAGTGCCTGGTTGGTAGCCGGTAATGAAAAACTGTTTTTA. This translates into CSAWLVAGNEKLFL.

As to this clonotype: This may come from a read error, since a much larger clone is one base off. The chain couples TRBV28 to TRBJ1-2; D not resolved. This CDR3 has 11 amino acids. From germline, CDR1 is MDHEN and CDR2 SYDVKM. DNA of the CDR3: TGTGCCAGCAGATCTCCGTTCGGCTTCACCTTC. This codes for CASRSPFGFTF.

With regard to this clonotype: The junction departs from germline at one end; a sequencing error may be responsible. V gene TRBV10-3 combines with J gene TRBJ1-5, with D hard to call. Germline V CDR1 and CDR2: ENHRY, SYGVKD. The CDR3 is 16 amino acids. In nucleotides, the CDR3 is TGTGCCATCAATGAGTCGAAGGTAACAGACAATCGGCCCCAGCATTTT. Translation gives CAINESKVTDNRPQHF.

Regarding this clonotype: Mismatch with germline at one junction end may stem from a read error. The CDR3 DNA sequence: TGTGCCAGCAGCCAACAACAGGGCCTCACTGGGGAGCTGTTATTT. Protein product: CASSQQQGLTGELLF. This chain connects TRBV16 to TRBJ2-2; tentatively, D is TRBD1 (6 bases). Germline V gene data show CDR1 as KGHSY and CDR2 as FQNENV. The CDR3 is made up of 15 amino acids.

This clonotype was picked up a small number of times. The junction differs from germline at one of its ends, possibly a read error. This sequence joins TRBV5-5 and TRBJ1-3, with a weak D call TRBD1 (6 bases). CDR3 length equals 14 residues. The germline V gene encodes CDR1 SGHKS and CDR2 YYEKEE (reference sequence). CDR3 DNA sequence: TGTGCCAGCAGCTCAGGGGACCGTGGAAACGCCATATATTTT. Residues: CASSSGDRGNAIYF.

Regarding this clonotype: With a much larger clone just one base away, this may be a read error. The V and J genes are TRBV7-9 and TRBJ2-3; the D is unclear. Deletions cut 5 bases from V and 14 bases from J, with 23 bases between. Germline V gene data show CDR1 as SEHNR and CDR2 as FQNEAQ (reference sequence). This CDR3 comprises 14 residues. The CDR3 DNA sequence: TGTGCCAGCAGCAACAACCCTCTCGGAAATCCCCTGTATTTT. Translated: CASSNNPLGNPLYF. Full variable domain (missing parts from reference TRBV7-9 and TRBJ2-3): DTGVSQNPRHKITKRGQNVTFRCDPISEHNRLYWYRQTLGQGPEFLTYFQNEAQLEKSRLLSDRFSAERPKGSFSTLEIQRTEQGDSAMYLCASSNNPLGNPLYFGPGTRLTVL.

On this clonotype: Germline is not matched at one junction end, which may reflect a read error. The V gene is TRBV11-2, the J gene TRBJ2-3; 8 bases line up with TRBD1. CDR3 length: 14 amino acids. Germline CDR1 reads SGHAT; CDR2 reads FQNNGV. CDR3 sequence reads: CASSNGQGSDAHYF. The CDR3 DNA reads as TGTGCCAGCAGCAATGGACAGGGTTCAGATGCGCACTATTTT.

A note on this clonotype: One junction end does not reproduce the germline sequence, and a read error may be involved. The rearrangement links TRBV6-1 to TRBJ2-3, with 7 bases identical to TRBD2. Germline V gene data show CDR1 as MNHNS and CDR2 as SASEGT. This CDR3 is built from 16 residues. The CDR3 reads CASSECAGVGTDAQYF. CDR3 sequence (DNA): TGTGCCAGCAGTGAATGTGCGGGGGTTGGCACAGATGCGCAGTATTTT.

With regard to this clonotype: Relative to the germline gene, one junction end is altered; a read error may explain this. The rearrangement uses TRBV6-5 and TRBJ2-7; D is ambiguous. This CDR3 is built from 13 residues. Germline V CDR1 and CDR2: MNHEY, SVGAGI. The chain's CDR3 is CASSYTLGYGQYF. CDR3 in DNA: TGTGCCAGTAGTTACACCCTTGGCTACGGGCAGTACTTC.

In its sample, this clonotype was seen once. This rearrangement joins TRBV20-1 to TRBJ2-5; possibly TRBD1 for D (5 bases). Germline CDR1 reads DFQATT; CDR2 reads SNEGSKA (reference sequence). The length of the CDR3 is 15 residues. The V end was cut by 6 bases, the J end by 1 base, with 18 bases between. The CDR3 DNA is TGCAGTGCCGTGACTGGGGCGATACCCCAAGAGACCCAGTACTTC. This gives the protein CSAVTGAIPQETQYF.

To note about this clonotype: A read error may be the cause here, since a much bigger clone is one base away. The CDR3 does not close with the conserved phenylalanine or tryptophan, likely indicating a read error. The genes are TRBV6-2 or TRBV6-3 and TRBJ2-2; D is possibly TRBD1 (6 bases). Trimming stripped 6 bases from V and 2 bases from J, with 16 bases between. Germline V gene sequence: CDR1 MNHEY, CDR2 SVGEGT. The CDR3 is made up of 16 amino acids. As DNA, the CDR3 is TGTGCCAGCAGACAAGGGGGAGAGACCAACACCGGGGAGCTGTTTTCT. Protein product: CASRQGGETNTGELFS.

The gene calls are TRBV29-1 and TRBJ2-1; 8 bases are shared with TRBD1. This CDR3 comprises 14 residues. The V gene end was trimmed by 6 bases and the J gene end by 9 bases; junction bases not matched to a gene: 13. Per the germline V gene, CDR1 is SQVTM and CDR2 is ANQGSEA. This chain's CDR3 is CSVSDRGRSGEQFF. The CDR3 nucleotides read TGCAGCGTCTCCGACAGGGGAAGGAGCGGTGAGCAGTTCTTC.

A word on this clonotype: A much more abundant neighbour one base away suggests this may be a read error. The rearrangement uses TRBV12-3 or TRBV12-4 and TRBJ1-5; D may be TRBD1 (5 bases). This CDR3 has 11 amino acids. For the CDR3, the DNA is TGTGCCAGCAGTCAGGTGGGGCCCCAGCTTTTT. Amino acid sequence: CASSQVGPQLF.

About this clonotype itself: The final CDR3 position lacks the conserved phenylalanine or tryptophan, pointing to a likely read error. V usage is TRBV29-1 and J usage is TRBJ2-4; D is ambiguous. Germline CDR1 reads SQVTM; CDR2 reads ANQGSEA. The length of the CDR3 is 13 residues. V was cut by 1 base and J by 2 bases, with 6 bases left in between. The CDR3 loop is CSVEGLTKNIQYL. CDR3 nucleotide sequence: TGCAGCGTTGAAGGGTTAACCAAAAACATTCAGTACTTA.

Note on this clonotype: This could be a read error, since a much larger clone is one nucleotide away. This chain links TRBV7-8 with TRBJ2-7; TRBD2 aligns across 7 bases. CDR1 SGHVS and CDR2 FQNEAQ come from the germline V gene. CDR3 length: 15 residues. CDR3 DNA sequence: TGTGCCAGCAAGGCCGGAACTAGCGAAAACTACGAGGAGTACTTC. It translates to CASKAGTSENYEEYF.

The table lists this clonotype with many counts. The chain recombines TRBV6-5 with TRBJ2-5; 8 bases fit TRBD1. Germline V gene data show CDR1 as MNHEY and CDR2 as SVGAGI. This CDR3 spans 14 amino acids. V shed 5 bases and J 3 bases; nucleotides not matched to a gene: 5. The CDR3 DNA follows: TGTGCCAGCAGTCTACAGGGGGAAGAAGAGACCCAGTACTTC. It is translated as CASSLQGEEETQYF.

The sample holds many counts of this clonotype. The chain links TRBV6-5 to TRBJ2-1, with D perhaps TRBD2 (6 bases). CDR3 length equals 16 residues. From germline, CDR1 is MNHEY and CDR2 SVGAGI. The ends were cut back, 3 bases at V and 6 bases at J, with 18 bases in the middle. CDR3 loop: CASSYFGRRDGNEQFF. The DNA of the CDR3 is TGTGCCAGCAGTTATTTCGGGCGGAGGGACGGCAATGAGCAGTTCTTC.